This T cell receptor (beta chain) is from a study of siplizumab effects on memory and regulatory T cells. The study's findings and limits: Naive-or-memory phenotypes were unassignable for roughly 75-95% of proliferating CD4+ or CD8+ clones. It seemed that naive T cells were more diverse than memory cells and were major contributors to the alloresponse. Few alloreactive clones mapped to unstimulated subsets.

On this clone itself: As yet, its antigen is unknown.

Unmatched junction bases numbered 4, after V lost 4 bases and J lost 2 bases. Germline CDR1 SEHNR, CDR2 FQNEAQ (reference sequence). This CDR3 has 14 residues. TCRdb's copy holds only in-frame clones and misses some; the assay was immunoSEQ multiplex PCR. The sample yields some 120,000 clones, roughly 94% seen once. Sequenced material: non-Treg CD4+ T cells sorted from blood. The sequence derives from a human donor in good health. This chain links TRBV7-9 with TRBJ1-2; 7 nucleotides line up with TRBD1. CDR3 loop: CASSYHRGNYGYTF. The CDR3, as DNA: TGTGCCAGCAGCTATCACAGGGGCAACTATGGCTACACCTTC.